One sample yielded the 27 T cell receptor beta chains listed below, sequenced in a study of shared clonotypes between healthy human individuals. Sequenced by immunoSEQ multiplex PCR; TCRdb stores in-frame clones only, minus some. The sample holds millions of clones, 85% to 95% seen once. Sequenced input: naive CD4+ T cells sorted from blood. Subset described: CD45RA+ positively selected. The origin of the receptors is a man in his late teens or twenties in good health.

The V and J genes are TRBV18 and TRBJ1-1; TRBD1 matches at 7 bases. Germline CDR1 and CDR2: KGHSH and LQKENI. V gave up 1 base and J gave up 1 base; unmatched junction bases: 6. CDR3 length: 16 amino acids. This CDR3 reads CASSPLPQGQNTEAFF. DNA of the CDR3: TGTGCCAGCTCACCACTCCCACAGGGGCAGAACACTGAAGCTTTCTTT.

This chain links TRBV10-2 with TRBJ2-5, with D perhaps matching TRBD1 or TRBD2 (6 bases each). Trimming took off 0 bases at V and 4 bases at J, with 15 bases between the two ends. The CDR3 covers 16 residues. The V gene's germline CDR1 is WSHSY and CDR2 SAAADI. Here the CDR3 DNA reads TGCGCCAGCAGTGAGTCGTCAAATTGGGGGGCAGAGACCCAGTACTTC. The encoded protein is CASSESSNWGAETQYF.

The J gene is TRBJ2-7, the V gene TRBV5-6, with D perhaps matching TRBD1 or TRBD2 (7 bases each). The CDR3 sequence is 19 residues long. Germline V CDR1 and CDR2: SGHDT, YYEEEE. V shed 6 bases and J shed 4 bases, with 32 bases lying between them. The CDR3 DNA sequence: TGTGCCAGCACCATAGATAGGGGGCAGTTGATGGGGACTATTTACGAGCAGTACTTC. This encodes CASTIDRGQLMGTIYEQYF. The variable domain in full, with the rest retrieved from reference TRBV5-6 and TRBJ2-7, is DAGVTQSPTHLIKTRGQQVTLRCSPKSGHDTVSWYQQALGQGPQFIFQYYEEEERQRGNFPDRFSGHQFPNYSSELNVNALLLGDSALYLCASTIDRGQLMGTIYEQYFGPGTRLTVT.

The chain couples TRBV11-2 to TRBJ1-3; the D is unclear. Trimming took off 9 bases at V and 7 bases at J, with 10 bases between the two ends. Germline V lookup: CDR1 SGHAT, CDR2 FQNNGV. The CDR3 is made up of 11 amino acids. The CDR3 region is CARGVGNTIYF. The CDR3 coding sequence is TGTGCCAGGGGAGTGGGTAACACCATATATTTT.

The chain employs TRBV9 and TRBJ2-2; TRBD2 matches at 12 bases. The CDR3 extends over 17 amino acids. After removal of 1 base from V and 4 bases from J, the junction contained 5 bases not matched to a gene. The V gene's germline CDR1 is SGDLS and CDR2 YYNGEE. The CDR3 reads CASSVTSGRLSTGELFF. The DNA of the CDR3 is TGTGCCAGCAGCGTAACTAGCGGGAGGTTATCCACCGGGGAGCTGTTTTTT.

The chain links TRBV11-2 to TRBJ1-1; maybe TRBD1 (5 bases). Trimming stripped 5 bases from V and 5 bases from J, with 18 bases between. Germline CDR1 and CDR2: SGHAT and FQNNGV. The CDR3 contains 15 residues. The CDR3 coding sequence is TGTGCCAGCAGCCCTCGACAGAGCAGGGTAACTGAAGCTTTCTTT. This gives the protein CASSPRQSRVTEAFF.

In its sample, this clone was seen once. The rearrangement links TRBV5-1 to TRBJ2-1; D might be TRBD2 (6 bases). The CDR3 is made up of 12 amino acids. Trimming removed 0 bases from V and 9 bases from J, with 7 bases in between. Germline V gene sequence: CDR1 SGHRS, CDR2 YFSETQ. The CDR3, as DNA: TGCGCCAGCAGCTTGGATAGCGGTGAGCAGTTCTTC. Amino acids: CASSLDSGEQFF.

The chain links TRBV6-1 to TRBJ2-1; D might be TRBD2 (6 bases). The V end lost 2 bases, the J end lost 13 bases, and 9 bases lay between the germline ends. CDR3 length: 11 residues. CDR1 and CDR2 from the germline V gene are MNHNS and SASEGT. The CDR3 nucleotides are TGTGCCAGCAGTGAAACTAGCAACCAGTTCTTC. Protein: CASSETSNQFF.

The genes are TRBV5-4 and TRBJ2-2; 10 positions agree with TRBD1. CDR3 length equals 16 residues. Germline CDR1 reads SGHNT; CDR2 reads YYREEE (reference sequence). V lost 4 bases, J lost 3 bases, and 6 bases stayed unmatched. For the CDR3, the DNA is TGTGCCAGCAGCCGAGACAGGGGGCGGGACACCGGGGAGCTGTTTTTT. Protein: CASSRDRGRDTGELFF.

This clone was counted a few times. The chain joins TRBV19 to TRBJ1-2; 10 nucleotides agree with TRBD1. Germline V gives CDR1 LNHDA, CDR2 SQIVND (reference sequence). CDR3 size: 14 residues. V was pared by 1 base and J by 7 bases, with 3 bases of the junction left unmatched. The DNA of the CDR3 is TGTGCCAGTAGTATAGGGACAGGGGGACGTGGCTACACCTTC. It translates to CASSIGTGGRGYTF. Full variable domain (remainder filled in from reference TRBV19 and TRBJ1-2): DGGITQSPKYLFRKEGQNVTLSCEQNLNHDAMYWYRQDPGQGLRLIYYSQIVNDFQKGDIAEGYSVSREKKESFPLTVTSAQKNPTAFYLCASSIGTGGRGYTFGSGTRLTVV.

V is TRBV29-1 and J is TRBJ1-4; 9 nucleotides match TRBD1. The CDR3 sequence is 15 residues long. The V gene's germline CDR1 is SQVTM and CDR2 ANQGSEA. J lost 3 bases, V lost 6 bases, and 8 bases had no gene match. Written as DNA, the CDR3 is TGCAGCGTGACCCTTAGACAGGGGGCTAATGAAAAACTGTTTTTT. It translates to CSVTLRQGANEKLFF.

Remarks on this clone: Other DNA sequences in the same sample also yield this CDR3. V and J are TRBV5-1 and TRBJ2-5; possible D gene TRBD2, 5 bases. The ends were cut back, 4 bases at V and 5 bases at J, with 15 bases in the middle. The CDR3 has 14 amino acids. Germline V CDR1 and CDR2: SGHRS, YFSETQ. CDR3 sequence reads: CASSATSAGETQYF. CDR3 bases: TGCGCCAGCAGCGCCACTAGTGCCGGGGAGACCCAGTACTTC.

The V gene is TRBV5-1, the J gene TRBJ2-2, with TRBD1 matching 9 bases. CDR3 length: 18 amino acids. V dropped 1 base and J dropped 7; count of bases not matched to a gene: 14. Per the germline V gene, CDR1 is SGHRS and CDR2 is YFSETQ. The CDR3 coding sequence is TGCGCCAGCAGCTTGCTTTCCTGGGGACAGGGATTTGTCGGGGAGCTGTTTTTT. Its protein product is CASSLLSWGQGFVGELFF.

About this clone: The same CDR3 also results from other DNA sequences found in this sample. The gene calls are TRBV9 and TRBJ2-5, with TRBD2 matching over 8 bases. CDR1 and CDR2 from the germline V gene are SGDLS and YYNGEE. The CDR3 loop spans 14 amino acids. J was trimmed by 4 bases and V by 2 bases; bases with no gene match: 4. The CDR3 protein is CASSVGTSRETQYF. The CDR3 DNA sequence: TGTGCCAGCAGCGTGGGGACTAGTCGAGAGACCCAGTACTTC.

The chain couples TRBV5-6 to TRBJ2-3; unclear D gene. The CDR3 extends over 14 amino acids. The germline gives CDR1 SGHDT, CDR2 YYEEEE. Trimming took off 1 base at V and 0 bases at J, with 6 bases between the two ends. The CDR3 loop reads CASSLWPSTDTQYF. Written as DNA, the CDR3 is TGTGCCAGCAGCTTGTGGCCTAGCACAGATACGCAGTATTTT.

This chain connects TRBV4-3 to TRBJ1-5, with D unclear. The V end lost 0 bases, the J end lost 0 bases, and 9 bases lay between the germline ends. The CDR3 covers 16 residues. The germline V gene encodes CDR1 LGHNA and CDR2 YSLEER. CDR3 coding DNA: TGCGCCAGCAGCCAAGATGGTAGGAATAGCAATCAGCCCCAGCATTTT. It encodes CASSQDGRNSNQPQHF.

This chain uses TRBV11-2 with TRBJ2-7; D not certain. V lost 2 bases and J lost 2, with 10 bases in between. The length of the CDR3 is 14 residues. Germline values: CDR1 SGHAT, CDR2 FQNNGV. CDR3 in amino acids: CASSLYAPAYEQYF. CDR3 nucleotide sequence: TGTGCCAGCAGCTTATACGCCCCAGCCTACGAGCAGTACTTC.

The V gene is TRBV5-6, the J gene TRBJ2-3; 8 bases align to TRBD1. Germline CDR1 and CDR2: SGHDT and YYEEEE. V gave up 7 bases and J gave up 2 bases; unmatched junction bases: 9. CDR3 size: 15 residues. In DNA form, the CDR3 reads TGTGCCAGCGGCCGCGACAGGGGAAACACAGATACGCAGTATTTT. The encoded protein is CASGRDRGNTDTQYF.

The rearrangement links TRBV9 to TRBJ2-3; the match to TRBD2 covers 8 bases. The CDR3 totals 15 residues. V gave up 4 bases and J gave up 0 bases; unmatched junction bases: 4. CDR1 SGDLS and CDR2 YYNGEE come from the germline V gene. The CDR3 region is CASSLWTSSTDTQYF. DNA of the CDR3: TGTGCCAGCAGCCTCTGGACTAGCAGCACAGATACGCAGTATTTT.

To note about this clone: The sample holds other DNA sequences that translate to the same CDR3. The CDR3, as DNA: TGTGCCAGTAGTATAGATTGGGGCCCCGGAGGGGTCTACCACGGCTACACCTTC. It yields the protein CASSIDWGPGGVYHGYTF. The J gene is TRBJ1-2, the V gene TRBV19; perhaps TRBD1 as D (5 bases). Germline V gene data show CDR1 as LNHDA and CDR2 as SQIVND (reference sequence). Trimming left V 0 bases short and J 8 bases short, with 25 bases between. The CDR3 spans 18 residues.

The V gene is TRBV7-9, the J gene TRBJ2-1; 10 nucleotides agree with TRBD2. J gave up 8 bases and V 1 base, and 8 bases lay outside the gene matches. The CDR3 runs to 16 residues. In germline, CDR1 is SEHNR, CDR2 FQNEAQ (reference sequence). The CDR3 spells CASSLVVAGGHDEQFF. DNA for the CDR3: TGTGCCAGCAGCTTAGTTGTAGCGGGAGGCCATGATGAGCAGTTCTTC.

This sequence joins TRBV7-3 and TRBJ1-1, with 7 bases aligning to TRBD1. This CDR3 is 12 amino acids long. Germline V gene lookup returns CDR1 SGHTA and CDR2 FQGTGA. V was clipped by 5 bases and J by 10 bases; unmatched bases: 7. The CDR3 spells CASSNDRAPAFF. For the CDR3, the DNA is TGTGCCAGCAGCAACGACAGGGCCCCAGCTTTCTTT.

V gene TRBV5-1 combines with J gene TRBJ1-2, with D uncertain. Germline V gene sequence: CDR1 SGHRS, CDR2 YFSETQ. The CDR3 contains 15 residues. V gave up 0 bases and J gave up 6 bases, with 15 bases separating them. The CDR3 protein is CASSLGGKDRDGYTF. In DNA form, the CDR3 reads TGCGCCAGCAGCTTGGGAGGGAAGGATAGGGATGGCTACACCTTC.

This clone showed up just once. The J gene is TRBJ1-5, the V gene TRBV5-6, with 7 bases lining up with TRBD1. The CDR3 contains 15 residues. The germline V gene encodes CDR1 SGHDT and CDR2 YYEEEE. Trimming removed 4 bases from V and 0 bases from J; junction bases left unmatched: 4. In nucleotides, the CDR3 is TGTGCCAGCAGCAGGGGACAGTATAGCAATCAGCCCCAGCATTTT. Translation: CASSRGQYSNQPQHF.

V and J are TRBV19 and TRBJ2-5; 12 bases line up with TRBD1. CDR1 and CDR2 from the germline V gene are LNHDA and SQIVND (reference sequence). The CDR3 totals 13 residues. V lost 6 bases and J lost 7; bases outside the gene matches: 3. CDR3 protein: CASRGQGALTQYF. The CDR3 nucleotides are TGTGCCAGTAGGGGACAGGGGGCACTGACCCAGTACTTC.

The chain links TRBV30 to TRBJ2-3; possible D gene TRBD2, 5 bases. The CDR3 covers 15 residues. Trimming took 2 bases from V and 1 from J, leaving 13 bases between them. From germline, CDR1 is GTSNPN and CDR2 SVGIG (reference sequence). DNA of the CDR3: TGTGCCTGGAGTCCAGGACTGTCTGGCACAGATACGCAGTATTTT. Encoded protein: CAWSPGLSGTDTQYF.

To note about this clone: The same CDR3 is also encoded by other DNA sequences in this sample. The chain combines TRBV7-9 with TRBJ1-6; the match to TRBD1 covers 8 bases. The junction had 5 bases not matched to a gene; V was cut back by 6 bases and J by 7 bases. CDR1 is SEHNR, CDR2 FQNEAQ, per germline (reference sequence). CDR3 length: 14 amino acids. The CDR3 nucleotides are TGTGCCAGCAGTTCAACAGGGGGGAATTCACCCCTCCACTTT. This codes for CASSSTGGNSPLHF.